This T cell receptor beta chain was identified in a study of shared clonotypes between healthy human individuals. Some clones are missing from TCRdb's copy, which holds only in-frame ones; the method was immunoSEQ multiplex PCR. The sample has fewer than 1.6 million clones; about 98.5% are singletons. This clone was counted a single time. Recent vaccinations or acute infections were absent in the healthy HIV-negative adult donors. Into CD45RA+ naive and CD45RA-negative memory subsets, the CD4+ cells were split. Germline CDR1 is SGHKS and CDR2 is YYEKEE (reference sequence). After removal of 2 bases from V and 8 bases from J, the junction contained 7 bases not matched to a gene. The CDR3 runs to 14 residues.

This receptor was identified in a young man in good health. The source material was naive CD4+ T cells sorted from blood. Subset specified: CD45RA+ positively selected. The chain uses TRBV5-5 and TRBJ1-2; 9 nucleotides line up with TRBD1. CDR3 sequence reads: CASSFPGQGLGYTF. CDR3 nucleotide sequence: TGTGCCAGCAGCTTCCCGGGACAGGGCCTAGGCTACACCTTC.